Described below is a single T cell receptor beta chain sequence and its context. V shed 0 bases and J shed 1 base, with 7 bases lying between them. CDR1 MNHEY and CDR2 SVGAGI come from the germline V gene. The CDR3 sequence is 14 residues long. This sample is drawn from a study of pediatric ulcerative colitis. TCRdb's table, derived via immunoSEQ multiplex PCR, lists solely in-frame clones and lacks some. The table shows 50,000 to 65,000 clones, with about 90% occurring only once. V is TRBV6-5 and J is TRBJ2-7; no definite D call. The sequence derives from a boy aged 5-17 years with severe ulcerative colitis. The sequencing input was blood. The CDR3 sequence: CASSYSYESYEQYF. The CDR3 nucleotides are TGTGCCAGCAGTTACTCCTACGAGTCCTACGAGCAGTACTTC.